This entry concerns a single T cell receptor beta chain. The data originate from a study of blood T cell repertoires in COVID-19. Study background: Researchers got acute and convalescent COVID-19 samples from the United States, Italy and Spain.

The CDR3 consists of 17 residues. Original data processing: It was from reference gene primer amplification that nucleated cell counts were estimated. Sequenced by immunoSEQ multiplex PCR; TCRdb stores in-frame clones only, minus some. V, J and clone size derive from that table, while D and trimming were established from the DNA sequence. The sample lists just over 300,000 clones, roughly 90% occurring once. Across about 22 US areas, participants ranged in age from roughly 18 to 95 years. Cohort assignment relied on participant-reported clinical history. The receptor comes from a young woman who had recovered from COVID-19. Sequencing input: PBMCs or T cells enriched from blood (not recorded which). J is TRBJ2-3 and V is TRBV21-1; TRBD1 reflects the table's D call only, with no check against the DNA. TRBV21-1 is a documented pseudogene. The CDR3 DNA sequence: TGTGCCAGCAGCAAAGGTCCAGGGTCGAGTAGCACAGATACGCAGTATTTT. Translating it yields CASSKGPGSSSTDTQYF.